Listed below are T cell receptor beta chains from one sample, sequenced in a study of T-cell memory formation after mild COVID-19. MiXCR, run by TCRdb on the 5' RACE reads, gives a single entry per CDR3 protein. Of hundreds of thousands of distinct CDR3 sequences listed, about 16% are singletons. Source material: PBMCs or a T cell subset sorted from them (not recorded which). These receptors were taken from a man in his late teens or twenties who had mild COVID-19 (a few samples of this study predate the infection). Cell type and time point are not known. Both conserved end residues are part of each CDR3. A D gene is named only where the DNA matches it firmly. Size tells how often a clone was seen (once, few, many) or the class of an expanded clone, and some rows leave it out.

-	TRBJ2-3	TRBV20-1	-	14	TGCAGTGCTGCGGGACAGCGGAGCACAGATACGCAGTATTTT	CSAAGQRSTDTQYF
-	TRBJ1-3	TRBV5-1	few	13	TGCGCCAGCAGCTTGGGACAGGGAAACACCATATATTTT	CASSLGQGNTIYF
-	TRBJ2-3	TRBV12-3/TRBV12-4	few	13	TGTGCCAGCAGATTCCGCGATACCCCCACGCAGTATTTT	CASRFRDTPTQYF
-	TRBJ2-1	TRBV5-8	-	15	TGTGCCAGCAGCTTGAGGGGGGGGTCCTACAATGAGCAGTTCTTC	CASSLRGGSYNEQFF
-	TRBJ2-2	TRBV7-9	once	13	TGTGCCAGCAGCTCTAAGAACACCGGGGAGCTGTTTTTT	CASSSKNTGELFF
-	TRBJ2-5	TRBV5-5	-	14	TGTGCCAGCAGCGCAGACAGAAACCAAGAGACCCAGTACTTC	CASSADRNQETQYF
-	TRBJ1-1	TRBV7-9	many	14	TGTGCCAGCAGCCCAGGGACCCCGGGCACTGAAGCTTTCTTT	CASSPGTPGTEAFF
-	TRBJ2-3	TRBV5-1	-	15	TGCGCCAGCAGCTTGGAGAGGACAGACTCAGATACGCAGTATTTT	CASSLERTDSDTQYF
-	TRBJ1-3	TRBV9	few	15	TGTGCCAGCAGCGTAGCGCAGGGATCCGGAAACACCATATATTTT	CASSVAQGSGNTIYF
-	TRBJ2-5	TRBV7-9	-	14	TGTGCCAGCAGCTTAATGACAGGCCAAGAGACCCAGTACTTC	CASSLMTGQETQYF
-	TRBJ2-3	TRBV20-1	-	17	TGCAGTGCTAGATTCCTCCACGGGGCGTCGGGCACAGATACGCAGTATTTT	CSARFLHGASGTDTQYF